This TCR beta chain came from a study of T-cell reconstitution after alpha-beta-depleted transplantation in children. This CDR3 contains 15 residues. Germline lookup yields CDR1 MNHEY and CDR2 SVGAGI. The ends were cut back, 0 bases at V and 3 bases at J, with 12 bases in the middle. The TCRbeta library incorporated unique molecular identifiers. TCRdb re-called the PCR reads with MiXCR, one entry per CDR3 protein. The sample holds about 870,000 distinct CDR3 sequences; approximately 15% are singletons and the top ten take approximately 4.5%. The sample in question was PBMCs, mostly from graft donor cells, obtained 360 days after TCRalphabeta/CD19-depleted stem cell transplant. This receptor was obtained from a male patient aged 10-17 years who had a stem cell transplant for acute lymphoblastic leukemia, so the T cells may come from the graft donor. This sequence joins TRBV6-5 and TRBJ2-7; D call uncertain. This chain's CDR3 is CASSYSGGARYEQYF. The CDR3 nucleotides are TGTGCCAGCAGTTACTCCGGCGGAGCGCGCTACGAGCAGTACTTC.